This T cell receptor beta chain originates from a study of cytomegalovirus exposure and HLA in healthy donors. General study findings and limits: According to the study, roughly 160 TCR beta chains were cytomegalovirus-associated. Per a later analysis, HLA-associated TCR beta chains showed more clonal expansion than other, equally common TCR beta chains.

As regards this clone: The antigen remains unidentified.

PCR was performed using 60 Vbeta and 13 Jbeta primers. The table came from immunoSEQ multiplex PCR; TCRdb's copy has only in-frame clones and leaves some out. The table includes about 120,000 clones, 60% to 80% detected once. V was clipped by 3 bases and J by 5 bases; unmatched bases: 7. The germline V gene encodes CDR1 SQVTM and CDR2 ANQGSEA. The CDR3 has 15 residues. The clonotype was recovered from a man aged 50-59 years in good health and CMV-seropositive. The chain carries TRBV29-1 and TRBJ2-3; 11 nucleotides agree with TRBD1. The sequenced sample was PBMCs. CDR3 protein: CSVEDRGHSRDTQYF. DNA for the CDR3: TGCAGCGTTGAGGACAGGGGGCATTCTAGAGATACGCAGTATTTT.